Sequencing of this TCR beta chain was carried out in a study of CD8 T cells in ankylosing spondylitis. Findings and limits, study-wide: Peripheral blood held disease-linked clones only at relatively low frequency, and these were CD8+. Made up of under ten highly homologous variants, a TCR beta motif appeared characteristic of ankylosing spondylitis blood.

With regard to this clonotype: The antigen remains unidentified.

Quantitative 5'-RACE with molecular barcodes generated TCR beta libraries. One entry per CDR3 protein results from TCRdb running MiXCR on the 5' RACE reads. This table has some 450,000 distinct CDR3 sequences, roughly a sixth appearing once. Germline V gene data show CDR1 as SGHVS and CDR2 as FQNEAQ. CDR3 length: 17 residues. Deletions cut 1 base from V and 4 bases from J, with 19 bases between. The source material was blood, either unsorted or a sorted T cell fraction (not recorded which). The clonotype was recovered from a male donor with ankylosing spondylitis. The chain employs TRBV7-8 and TRBJ1-2; D gene ambiguous. Here the CDR3 DNA reads TGTGCCAGCAGCTTAGTCCCCGAGTTGGTGGGCCTCTATGGCTACACCTTC. Residues: CASSLVPELVGLYGYTF.